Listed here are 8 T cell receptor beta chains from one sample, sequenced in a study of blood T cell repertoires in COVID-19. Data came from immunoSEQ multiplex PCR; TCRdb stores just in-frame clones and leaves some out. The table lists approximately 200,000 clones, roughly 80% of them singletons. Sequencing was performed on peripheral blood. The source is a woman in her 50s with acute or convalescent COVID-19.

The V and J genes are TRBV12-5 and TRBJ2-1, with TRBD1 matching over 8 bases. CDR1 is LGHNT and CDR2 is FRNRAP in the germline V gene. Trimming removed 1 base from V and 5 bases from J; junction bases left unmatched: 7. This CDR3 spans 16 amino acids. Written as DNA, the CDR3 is TGTGCTAGTGGTTTGGGACCGGGACAGGTCAACAATGAGCAGTTCTTC. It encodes CASGLGPGQVNNEQFF.

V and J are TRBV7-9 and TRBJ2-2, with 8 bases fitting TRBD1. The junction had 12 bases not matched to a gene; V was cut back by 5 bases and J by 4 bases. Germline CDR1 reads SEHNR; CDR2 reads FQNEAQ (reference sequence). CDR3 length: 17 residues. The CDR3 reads CASSPNRGYRVTGELFF. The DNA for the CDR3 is TGTGCCAGCAGCCCGAACAGGGGGTATCGAGTCACCGGGGAGCTGTTTTTT.

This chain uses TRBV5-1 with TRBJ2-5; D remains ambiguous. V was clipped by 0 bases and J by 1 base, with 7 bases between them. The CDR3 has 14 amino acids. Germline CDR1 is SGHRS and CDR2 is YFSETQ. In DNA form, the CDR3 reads TGCGCCAGCAGCTTGGGGCAGATCCAAGAGACCCAGTACTTC. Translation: CASSLGQIQETQYF.

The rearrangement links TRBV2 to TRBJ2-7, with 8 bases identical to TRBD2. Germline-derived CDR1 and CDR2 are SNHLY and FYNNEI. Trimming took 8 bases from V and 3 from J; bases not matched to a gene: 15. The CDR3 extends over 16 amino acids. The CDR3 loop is CASAGAGLAAFYEQYF. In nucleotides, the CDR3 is TGTGCCAGCGCAGGGGCTGGACTAGCAGCTTTCTACGAGCAGTACTTC. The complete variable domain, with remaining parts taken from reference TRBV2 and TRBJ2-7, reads EPEVTQTPSHQVTQMGQEVILRCVPISNHLYFYWYRQILGQKVEFLVSFYNNEISEKSEIFDDQFSVERPDGSNFTLKIRSTKLEDSAMYFCASAGAGLAAFYEQYFGPGTRLTVT.

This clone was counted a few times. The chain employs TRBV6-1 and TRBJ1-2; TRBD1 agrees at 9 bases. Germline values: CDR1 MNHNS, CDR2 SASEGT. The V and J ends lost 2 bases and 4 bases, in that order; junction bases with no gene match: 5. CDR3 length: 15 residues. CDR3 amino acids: CASSEFHRGPYGYTF. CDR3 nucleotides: TGTGCCAGCAGTGAATTTCACAGGGGGCCCTATGGCTACACCTTC.

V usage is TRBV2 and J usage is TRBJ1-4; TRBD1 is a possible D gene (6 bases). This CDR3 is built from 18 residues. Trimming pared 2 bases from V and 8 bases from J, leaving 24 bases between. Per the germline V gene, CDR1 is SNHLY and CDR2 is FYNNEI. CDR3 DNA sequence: TGTGCCAGCAGTGAACCTCTAGACCGAAACAGGGTTGGGGAAAAACTGTTTTTT. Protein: CASSEPLDRNRVGEKLFF.

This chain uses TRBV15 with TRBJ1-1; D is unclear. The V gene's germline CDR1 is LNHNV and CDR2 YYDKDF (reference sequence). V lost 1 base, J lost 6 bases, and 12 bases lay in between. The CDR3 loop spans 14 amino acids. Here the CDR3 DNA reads TGTGCCACCAGCAGAGCGGCGGAGAGCCCTGAAGCTTTCTTT. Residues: CATSRAAESPEAFF. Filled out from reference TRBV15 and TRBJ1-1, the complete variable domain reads DAMVIQNPRYQVTQFGKPVTLSCSQTLNHNVMYWYQQKSSQAPKLLFHYYDKDFNNEADTPDNFQSRRPNTSFCFLDIRSPGLGDTAMYLCATSRAAESPEAFFGQGTRLTVV.

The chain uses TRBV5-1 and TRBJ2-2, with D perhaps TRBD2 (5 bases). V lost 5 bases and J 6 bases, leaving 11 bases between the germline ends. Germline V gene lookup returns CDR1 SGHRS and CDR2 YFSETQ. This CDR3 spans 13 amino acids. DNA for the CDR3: TGCGCCAGCAGGGAACCGAGGGCCGGGGAGCTGTTTTTT. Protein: CASREPRAGELFF.